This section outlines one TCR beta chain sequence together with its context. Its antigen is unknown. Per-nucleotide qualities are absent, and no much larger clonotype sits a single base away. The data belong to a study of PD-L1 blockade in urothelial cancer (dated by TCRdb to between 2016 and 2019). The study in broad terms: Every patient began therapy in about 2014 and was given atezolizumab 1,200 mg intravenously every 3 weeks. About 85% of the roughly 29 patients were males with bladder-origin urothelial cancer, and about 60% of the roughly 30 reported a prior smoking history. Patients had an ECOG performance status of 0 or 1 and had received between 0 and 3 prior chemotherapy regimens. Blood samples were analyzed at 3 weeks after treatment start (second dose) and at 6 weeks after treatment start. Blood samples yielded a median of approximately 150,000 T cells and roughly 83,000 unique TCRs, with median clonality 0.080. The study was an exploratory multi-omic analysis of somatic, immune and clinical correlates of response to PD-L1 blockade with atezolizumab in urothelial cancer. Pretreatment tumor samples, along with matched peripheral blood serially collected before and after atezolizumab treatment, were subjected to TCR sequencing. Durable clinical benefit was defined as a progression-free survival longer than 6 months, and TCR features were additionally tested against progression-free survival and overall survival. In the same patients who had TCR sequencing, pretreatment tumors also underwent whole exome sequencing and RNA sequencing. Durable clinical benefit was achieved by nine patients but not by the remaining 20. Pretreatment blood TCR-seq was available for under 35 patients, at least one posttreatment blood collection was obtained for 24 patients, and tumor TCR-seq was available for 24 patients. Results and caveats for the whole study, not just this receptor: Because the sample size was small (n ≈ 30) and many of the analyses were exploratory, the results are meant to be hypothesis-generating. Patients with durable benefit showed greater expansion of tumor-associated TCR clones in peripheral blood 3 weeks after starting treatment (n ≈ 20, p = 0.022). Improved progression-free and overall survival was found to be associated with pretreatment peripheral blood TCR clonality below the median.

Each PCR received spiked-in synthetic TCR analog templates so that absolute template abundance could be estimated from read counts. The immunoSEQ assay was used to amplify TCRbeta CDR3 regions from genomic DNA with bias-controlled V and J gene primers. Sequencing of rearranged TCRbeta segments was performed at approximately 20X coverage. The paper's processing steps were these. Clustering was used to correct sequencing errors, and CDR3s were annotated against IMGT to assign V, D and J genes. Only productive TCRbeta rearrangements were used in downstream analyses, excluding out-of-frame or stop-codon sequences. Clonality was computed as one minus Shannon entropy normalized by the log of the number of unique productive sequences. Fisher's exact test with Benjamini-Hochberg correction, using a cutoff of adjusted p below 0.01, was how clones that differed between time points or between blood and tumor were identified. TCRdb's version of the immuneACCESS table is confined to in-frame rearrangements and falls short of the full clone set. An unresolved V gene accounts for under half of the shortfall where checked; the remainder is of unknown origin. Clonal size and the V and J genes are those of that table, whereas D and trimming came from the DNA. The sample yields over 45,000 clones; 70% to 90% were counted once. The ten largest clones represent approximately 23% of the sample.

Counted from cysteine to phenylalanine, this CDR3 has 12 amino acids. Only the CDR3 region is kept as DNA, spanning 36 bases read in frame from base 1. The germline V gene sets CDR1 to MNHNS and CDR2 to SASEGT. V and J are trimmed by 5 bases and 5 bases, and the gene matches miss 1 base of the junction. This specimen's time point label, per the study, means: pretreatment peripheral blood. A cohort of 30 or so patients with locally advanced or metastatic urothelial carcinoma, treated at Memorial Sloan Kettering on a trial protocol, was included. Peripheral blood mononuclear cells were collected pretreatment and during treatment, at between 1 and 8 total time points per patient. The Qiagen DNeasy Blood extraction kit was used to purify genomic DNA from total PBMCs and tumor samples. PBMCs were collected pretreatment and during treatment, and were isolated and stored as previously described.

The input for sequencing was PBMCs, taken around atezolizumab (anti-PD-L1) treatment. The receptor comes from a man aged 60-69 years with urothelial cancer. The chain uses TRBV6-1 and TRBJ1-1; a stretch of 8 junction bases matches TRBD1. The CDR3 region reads CASSRTGTEAFF. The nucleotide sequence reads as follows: TGTGCCAGCAGTCGGACAGGGACTGAAGCTTTCTTT.